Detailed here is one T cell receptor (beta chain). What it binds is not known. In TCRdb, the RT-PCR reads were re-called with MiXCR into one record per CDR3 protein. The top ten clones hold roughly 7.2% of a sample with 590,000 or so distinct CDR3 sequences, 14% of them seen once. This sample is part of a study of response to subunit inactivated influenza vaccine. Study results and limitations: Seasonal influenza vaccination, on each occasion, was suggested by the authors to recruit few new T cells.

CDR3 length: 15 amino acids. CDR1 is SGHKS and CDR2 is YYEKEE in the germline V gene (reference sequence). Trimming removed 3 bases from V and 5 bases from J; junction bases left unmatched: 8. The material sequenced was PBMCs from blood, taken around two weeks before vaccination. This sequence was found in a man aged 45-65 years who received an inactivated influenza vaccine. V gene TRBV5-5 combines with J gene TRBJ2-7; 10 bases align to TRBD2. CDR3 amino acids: CASSSLAGGINEQYF. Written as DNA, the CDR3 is TGTGCCAGCAGCTCTTTAGCGGGGGGCATCAACGAGCAGTACTTC.